This T cell receptor beta chain was identified in a study of cytomegalovirus exposure and HLA in healthy donors. Study-level results: Among the most significant clusters, several appeared linked to common viral pathogens in a later analysis. In a later analysis, across HLA loci, associated TCR counts were highest for DRB1, lowest for HLA-C. Researchers reported from a later analysis that most CMV-associated TCR beta chains appeared HLA-restricted.

A multiplex PCR was run with 60 Vbeta primers and 13 Jbeta primers. Method: immunoSEQ multiplex PCR; TCRdb's copy keeps in-frame clones and lacks some. The sample includes roughly 160,000 clones, around 80% seen only once; the top ten take around 1.3%. The germline V gene encodes CDR1 LNHDA and CDR2 SQIVND (reference sequence). CDR3 length: 12 amino acids. Trimming took 5 bases from V and 7 from J, leaving 9 bases between them. With regard to this clone: Its matching antigen is unknown.

The genes are TRBV19 and TRBJ2-1; D is possibly TRBD2 (5 bases). Sample: PBMCs. The TCR was taken from a boy aged 2 to 10 in good health and CMV-seronegative. The CDR3 spells CASSFSENEQFF. The DNA of the CDR3 is TGTGCCAGTAGTTTTAGCGAGAATGAGCAGTTCTTC.